The 9 T cell receptor beta chains listed next were all sequenced from one sample in a study of T cells in Graves' hyperthyroidism and ophthalmopathy. Amplification targeted TCR beta CDR3 regions from RNA transcripts. A set of HTBI primers served as the primers for a first-round RT-PCR of the TCR CDR3. TCRdb redid the calling of the multiplex PCR reads with MiXCR, one entry per CDR3 protein. The sample lists more than 350,000 distinct CDR3 sequences, around 14% occurring once. The sequenced material came from blood. The receptors shown here come from a woman in her twenties or thirties with Graves' hyperthyroidism.

This clonotype was observed a few times. The chain couples TRBV6-1 to TRBJ1-5; TRBD1 agrees at 7 bases. CDR1 and CDR2 from the germline V gene are MNHNS and SASEGT. V trimming: 5 bases; J trimming: 7 bases; junction bases outside the gene matches: 11. The CDR3 contains 15 residues. CDR3 sequence (DNA): TGTGCCAGCAGTACCGGACAGGTAGGCAGCCAGCCCCAGCATTTT. It encodes CASSTGQVGSQPQHF.

V gene TRBV20-1 combines with J gene TRBJ2-7; the D is unclear. This CDR3 is built from 11 residues. Germline CDR1 DFQATT, CDR2 SNEGSKA (reference sequence). Trimming took 3 bases from V and 4 from J, leaving 7 bases between them. The CDR3 here is CSASKVYEQYF. The DNA of the CDR3 is TGCAGTGCTAGTAAGGTATACGAGCAGTACTTC.

This clonotype was observed a handful of times. The junction shows a germline mismatch at one end, possibly a read error. The chain recombines TRBV3-1 with TRBJ1-3; D call uncertain. Germline-derived CDR1 and CDR2 are LGHDT and YNNKEL (reference sequence). This CDR3 spans 18 amino acids. CDR3 loop: CASSQDQWEKASGNTIHF. CDR3 sequence (DNA): TGTGCCAGCAGCCAAGATCAATGGGAGAAAGCCTCTGGAAACACCATACATTTT. Full variable domain (remainder filled in from reference TRBV3-1 and TRBJ1-3): DTAVSQTPKYLVTQMGNDKSIKCEQNLGHDTMYWYKQDSKKFLKIMFSYNNKELIINETVPNRFSPKSPDKAHLNLHINSLELGDSAVYFCASSQDQWEKASGNTIHFGEGSWLTVV.

The chain recombines TRBV10-3 with TRBJ1-1; 8 bases are a match to TRBD1. Germline CDR1 ENHRY, CDR2 SYGVKD. J gave up 7 bases and V 0 bases, and 7 bases lay outside the gene matches. This CDR3 has 15 amino acids. CDR3 sequence (DNA): TGTGCCATCAGTGAGTCGAGACAGGGGTTAAATGAAGCTTTCTTT. It encodes CAISESRQGLNEAFF.

This clonotype was detected only a few times. The chain carries TRBV5-5 and TRBJ1-5, with no clear D. Germline-derived CDR1 and CDR2 are SGHKS and YYEKEE (reference sequence). Between the trimmed V and J ends, which lost 1 base and 1 base, there was a span of 12 bases. The CDR3 covers 16 residues. CDR3 nucleotides: TGTGCCAGCAGCTTGTTGACGGGAGGGAGCAATCAGCCCCAGCATTTT. It is translated as CASSLLTGGSNQPQHF.

This clonotype has more than one count but fewer than ten. The chain recombines TRBV29-1 with TRBJ2-1, with TRBD2 identical over 7 bases. This CDR3 has 14 amino acids. Per the germline V gene, CDR1 is SQVTM and CDR2 is ANQGSEA. Trimming at V came to 4 bases and at J to 5 bases, leaving 8 bases not matched to a gene. CDR3 protein: CSVVISSGNNEQFF. In nucleotides, the CDR3 is TGCAGCGTTGTTATTTCTAGCGGAAACAATGAGCAGTTCTTC.

In its sample, this clonotype was seen a few times. The chain couples TRBV20-1 to TRBJ2-5; 9 bases are shared with TRBD1. The CDR3 is 13 residues long. V was pared by 7 bases and J by 2 bases, with 5 bases of the junction left unmatched. Looked up from germline, CDR1 is DFQATT and CDR2 is SNEGSKA (reference sequence). This CDR3 reads CSVTGTGQETQYF. The DNA of the CDR3 is TGCAGTGTAACCGGGACAGGGCAAGAGACCCAGTACTTC.

The chain joins TRBV9 to TRBJ2-7; tentative D call: TRBD2 (5 bases). Germline values: CDR1 SGDLS, CDR2 YYNGEE. V was pared by 4 bases and J by 0 bases, with 14 bases between. This CDR3 is 15 amino acids long. CDR3 region: CASSPTGGYSYEQYF. The CDR3 nucleotides are TGTGCCAGCAGCCCCACGGGCGGGTACTCCTACGAGCAGTACTTC.

Ten or more counts support this clonotype. CDR3: CASSLPTGMGEKLFF. The CDR3, as DNA: TGTGCCAGCAGTCTCCCGACAGGGATGGGTGAAAAACTGTTTTTT. This sequence joins TRBV28 and TRBJ1-4; 7 positions agree with TRBD1. The length of the CDR3 is 15 residues. Germline lookup yields CDR1 MDHEN and CDR2 SYDVKM. V lost 5 bases, J lost 7 bases, and 10 bases stayed unmatched.